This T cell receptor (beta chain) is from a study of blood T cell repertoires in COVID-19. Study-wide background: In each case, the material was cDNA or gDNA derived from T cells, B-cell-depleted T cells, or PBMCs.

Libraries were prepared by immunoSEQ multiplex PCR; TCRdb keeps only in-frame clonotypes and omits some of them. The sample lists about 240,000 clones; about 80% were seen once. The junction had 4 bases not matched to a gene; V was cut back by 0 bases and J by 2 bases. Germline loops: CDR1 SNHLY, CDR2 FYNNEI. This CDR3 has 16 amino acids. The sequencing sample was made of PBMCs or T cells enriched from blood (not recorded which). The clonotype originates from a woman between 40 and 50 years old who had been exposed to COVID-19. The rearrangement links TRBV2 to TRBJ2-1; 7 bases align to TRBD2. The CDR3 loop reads CASSEAPGGTYNEQFF. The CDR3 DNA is TGTGCCAGCAGTGAAGCGCCCGGGGGGACCTACAATGAGCAGTTCTTC.